Below, 24 T cell receptor beta chains from the same sample are listed, as sequenced in a study of T cells in localized non-small cell lung cancer. Profiled with immunoSEQ multiplex PCR; TCRdb holds only in-frame clones, not every one. The sample yields about 78,000 clones, approximately 84% seen once. This specimen consisted of peripheral blood, obtained before any cancer treatment. These TCRs come from a man aged 40 to 70 with stage I lung adenocarcinoma.

This chain joins TRBV15 and TRBJ2-3; 7 positions agree with TRBD1. This CDR3 has 20 amino acids. CDR1 is LNHNV, CDR2 YYDKDF, per germline (reference sequence). The V and J ends lost 0 bases and 7 bases, in that order; junction bases with no gene match: 22. The CDR3 nucleotides read TGTGCCACCAGCAGAGATCAAAGGGGGCTGCCAATGGGTCCGGGTAATACGCAGTATTTT. It specifies CATSRDQRGLPMGPGNTQYF.

This chain joins TRBV28 and TRBJ2-3, with 8 bases identical to TRBD2. The trim removed 4 bases at V and 2 bases at J, leaving 8 bases unmatched. Germline V gene lookup returns CDR1 MDHEN and CDR2 SYDVKM. The CDR3 has 16 residues. The CDR3 protein is CASSSSIAGSTDTQYF. The CDR3 DNA sequence: TGTGCCAGCAGTTCGTCGATAGCGGGATCCACAGATACGCAGTATTTT.

The chain uses TRBV18 and TRBJ1-1; D is ambiguous. Between the trimmed V and J ends, which lost 1 base and 7 bases, there was a span of 13 bases. The CDR3 extends over 14 amino acids. Germline assignment: CDR1 KGHSH and CDR2 LQKENI. The CDR3 is CASSPLQTANEAFF. The CDR3 DNA follows: TGTGCCAGCTCACCACTCCAAACAGCCAATGAAGCTTTCTTT.

The rearrangement links TRBV6-5 to TRBJ1-5, with D unclear. Germline values: CDR1 MNHEY, CDR2 SVGAGI. V dropped 6 bases and J dropped 0 bases, with 12 bases sitting between them. This CDR3 contains 15 residues. Here the CDR3 reads CASRDGFYSNQPQHF. The CDR3 DNA reads TGTGCCAGCAGAGACGGGTTCTATAGCAATCAGCCCCAGCATTTT.

This rearrangement joins TRBV27 to TRBJ2-7; 9 bases fit TRBD2. After removal of 5 bases from V and 0 bases from J, the junction contained 8 bases not matched to a gene. This CDR3 has 16 amino acids. The germline gives CDR1 MNHEY, CDR2 SMNVEV (reference sequence). The CDR3 spells CASSRSGTSYSYEQYF. DNA of the CDR3: TGTGCCAGCAGTAGATCTGGGACTAGCTACTCCTACGAGCAGTACTTC.

This clone came up once. The chain uses TRBV25-1 and TRBJ2-5, with 11 bases lining up with TRBD2. From germline, CDR1 is MGHDK and CDR2 SYGVNS. The CDR3 loop spans 15 amino acids. V lost 4 bases and J lost 1; bases outside the gene matches: 2. DNA for the CDR3: TGTGCCAGCAGTGGGGGACTAGCGGCCCAAGAGACCCAGTACTTC. It translates to CASSGGLAAQETQYF.

The CDR3 coding sequence is TGCAGCGTTGTCTTTGCCGTGGGAGGCTGGCTCGGCTACACCTTC. It translates to CSVVFAVGGWLGYTF. The V and J genes are TRBV29-1 and TRBJ1-2, with unresolved D. V shed 4 bases and J shed 8 bases, with 23 bases lying between them. The CDR3 consists of 15 residues. Germline assignment: CDR1 SQVTM and CDR2 ANQGSEA.

The chain couples TRBV6-6 to TRBJ1-2; 9 nucleotides match TRBD1. The germline V gene encodes CDR1 MNHNY and CDR2 SVGAGI (reference sequence). This CDR3 comprises 14 residues. The ends lost 5 bases at V and 5 bases at J; junction bases unmatched: 6. The DNA of the CDR3 is TGTGCCAGCAGTCCGGGACAGGGTGGGTATGGCTACACCTTC. Translated: CASSPGQGGYGYTF.

The count of this clone is one. The gene calls are TRBV18 and TRBJ2-2, with TRBD1 matching over 10 bases. This CDR3 spans 16 amino acids. Germline values: CDR1 KGHSH, CDR2 LQKENI. The J segment lost 6 bases and the V segment lost 4 bases, leaving 8 bases of the junction unmatched. The CDR3 coding sequence is TGTGCCAGCTCACAGGGACAGGGGAAGTTCGCCGGGGAGCTGTTTTTT. Its protein product is CASSQGQGKFAGELFF. The full variable domain, with the rest looked up from reference TRBV18 and TRBJ2-2, is NAGVMQNPRHLVRRRGQEARLRCSPMKGHSHVYWYRQLPEEGLKFMVYLQKENIIDESGMPKERFSAEFPKEGPSILRIQQVVRGDSAAYFCASSQGQGKFAGELFFGEGSRLTVL.

The CDR3 DNA sequence: TGTGCCAGCAGCTTAGCGTACATGGGCAATTCACCCCTCCACTTT. It specifies CASSLAYMGNSPLHF. V and J are TRBV7-2 and TRBJ1-6; no definite D call. The CDR3 is made up of 15 amino acids. The V gene lost 0 bases and the J gene lost 7 bases, with 10 bases spanning the gap. The V gene's germline CDR1 is SGHTA and CDR2 FQGNSA.

The chain has TRBV19 and TRBJ2-2; 7 bases map to TRBD1. The junction had 13 bases not matched to a gene; V was cut back by 5 bases and J by 4 bases. The CDR3 has 17 amino acids. The germline V gene has CDR1 LNHDA and CDR2 SQIVND (reference sequence). In nucleotides, the CDR3 is TGTGCCAGTAGTTGGGCAGGGGGTCAGCTAGGCACCGGGGAGCTGTTTTTT. It yields the protein CASSWAGGQLGTGELFF.

The chain combines TRBV25-1 with TRBJ1-2; D might be TRBD1 (5 bases). The CDR3 extends over 15 amino acids. Trimming removed 3 bases at V and 3 bases at J, with 14 bases between. Germline assignment: CDR1 MGHDK and CDR2 SYGVNS. CDR3 in DNA: TGTGCCAGCAGTGAGCCAGGGAGCACGGACTATGGCTACACCTTC. It specifies CASSEPGSTDYGYTF.

A few counts support this clone. The chain employs TRBV27 and TRBJ1-2; tentatively, D is TRBD1 (5 bases). The V end lost 5 bases, the J end lost 8 bases, and 15 bases lay between the germline ends. Germline V lookup: CDR1 MNHEY, CDR2 SMNVEV (reference sequence). The CDR3 spans 13 residues. The CDR3 DNA follows: TGTGCCAGCAGTACCCAGGGATCCGGGGGCTACACCTTC. This codes for CASSTQGSGGYTF.

This chain joins TRBV9 and TRBJ1-1, with D hard to call. This CDR3 comprises 14 residues. Germline assignment: CDR1 SGDLS and CDR2 YYNGEE. V lost 4 bases and J lost 3, with 13 bases in between. CDR3: CASSPQRSDTEAFF. The CDR3 bases are TGTGCCAGCAGCCCTCAAAGGTCGGACACTGAAGCTTTCTTT.

The genes are TRBV7-9 and TRBJ2-2, with D perhaps TRBD1 (6 bases). This CDR3 is 16 amino acids long. V lost 0 bases and J lost 3, with 11 bases in between. In germline, CDR1 is SEHNR, CDR2 FQNEAQ (reference sequence). The CDR3 DNA is TGTGCCAGCAGCTTAGCGGCAGGGGTACACACCGGGGAGCTGTTTTTT. Protein sequence: CASSLAAGVHTGELFF.

This clone was detected only a few times. This chain connects TRBV5-1 to TRBJ2-7; D perhaps matches TRBD2 (6 bases). The CDR3 has 19 residues. Trimming removed 4 bases at V and 1 base at J, with 27 bases between. Germline lookup yields CDR1 SGHRS and CDR2 YFSETQ. CDR3 loop: CASSARRVGAASPSYEQYF. The DNA for the CDR3 is TGCGCCAGCAGCGCCCGGAGGGTAGGGGCGGCTTCTCCGTCCTACGAGCAGTACTTC.

The chain carries TRBV30 and TRBJ1-1; a possible D gene is TRBD1 (5 bases). The CDR3 has 16 amino acids. Trimming removed 4 bases from V and 2 bases from J, with 20 bases in between. Germline V lookup: CDR1 GTSNPN, CDR2 SVGIG (reference sequence). CDR3: CAWTLLGSTANTEAFF. The CDR3 nucleotides read TGTGCCTGGACCTTGTTGGGGTCGACAGCTAACACTGAAGCTTTCTTT.

This clone came up once. The chain uses TRBV5-6 and TRBJ1-4; the D gene is possibly TRBD1 (5 bases). Trimming took 4 bases from V and 7 from J, leaving 20 bases between them. The CDR3 is 16 residues long. Germline values: CDR1 SGHDT, CDR2 YYEEEE. As DNA, the CDR3 is TGTGCCAGCAGCAGAACACAGGCACTCCGTGGTGAAAAACTGTTTTTT. Translating gives CASSRTQALRGEKLFF.

This clone was counted ten times or more. The chain is built from TRBV5-1 and TRBJ2-7; D is uncertain. The germline V gene encodes CDR1 SGHRS and CDR2 YFSETQ. V was shortened by 0 bases and J by 0 bases, with 7 bases between the two germline ends. There are 14 residues in the CDR3. CDR3 amino acids: CASSLDIASYEQYF. The CDR3 DNA sequence: TGCGCCAGCAGCTTGGACATAGCCTCCTACGAGCAGTACTTC.

The V call is TRBV7-2, the J call TRBJ1-1; no reliable D call. Trimming shortened V by 4 bases and J by 4 bases, and 10 bases separated the two germline ends. CDR3 length: 13 residues. From germline, CDR1 is SGHTA and CDR2 FQGNSA. This chain's CDR3 is CASSSYQPTEAFF. CDR3 bases: TGTGCCAGCAGCTCCTATCAGCCCACTGAAGCTTTCTTT. Full variable domain (missing parts from reference TRBV7-2 and TRBJ1-1): GAGVSQSPSNKVTEKGKDVELRCDPISGHTALYWYRQSLGQGLEFLIYFQGNSAPDKSGLPSDRFSAERTGGSVSTLTIQRTQQEDSAVYLCASSSYQPTEAFFGQGTRLTVV.

The chain is built from TRBV7-8 and TRBJ1-1; D call uncertain. The CDR3 is 14 residues long. With 5 bases removed from V and 6 bases from J, the gap between germline ends came to 16 bases. Germline assignment: CDR1 SGHVS and CDR2 FQNEAQ. DNA of the CDR3: TGTGCCAGCAGCCCCGATATGGGGATTGCTGAAGCTTTCTTT. It specifies CASSPDMGIAEAFF.

The genes are TRBV7-8 and TRBJ1-5; D is possibly TRBD1 (6 bases). The germline CDR1 and CDR2 sequences are SGHVS and FQNEAQ. Trimming took off 7 bases at V and 4 bases at J, with 17 bases between the two ends. This CDR3 region has 15 residues. The DNA of the CDR3 is TGTGCCAGCAAGGGACAAGGGGGATTGAATCAGCCCCAGCATTTT. Translated, it gives CASKGQGGLNQPQHF.

The chain carries TRBV7-9 and TRBJ2-3; perhaps TRBD1 as D (5 bases). V shed 5 bases and J shed 5 bases, with 20 bases lying between them. Germline V gives CDR1 SEHNR, CDR2 FQNEAQ (reference sequence). This CDR3 spans 16 amino acids. Here the CDR3 reads CASSPPQGQVGDTQYF. As DNA, the CDR3 is TGTGCCAGCAGCCCGCCCCAGGGCCAGGTTGGAGATACGCAGTATTTT.

This chain links TRBV18 with TRBJ2-5, with D uncertain. There are 12 residues in the CDR3. CDR1 KGHSH and CDR2 LQKENI come from the germline V gene. Trimming took 2 bases from V and 5 from J, leaving 6 bases between them. This CDR3 is CASSPMGETQYF. CDR3 nucleotides: TGTGCCAGCTCACCAATGGGGGAGACCCAGTACTTC. Complete variable domain (other parts from reference TRBV18 and TRBJ2-5): NAGVMQNPRHLVRRRGQEARLRCSPMKGHSHVYWYRQLPEEGLKFMVYLQKENIIDESGMPKERFSAEFPKEGPSILRIQQVVRGDSAAYFCASSPMGETQYFGPGTRLLVL.